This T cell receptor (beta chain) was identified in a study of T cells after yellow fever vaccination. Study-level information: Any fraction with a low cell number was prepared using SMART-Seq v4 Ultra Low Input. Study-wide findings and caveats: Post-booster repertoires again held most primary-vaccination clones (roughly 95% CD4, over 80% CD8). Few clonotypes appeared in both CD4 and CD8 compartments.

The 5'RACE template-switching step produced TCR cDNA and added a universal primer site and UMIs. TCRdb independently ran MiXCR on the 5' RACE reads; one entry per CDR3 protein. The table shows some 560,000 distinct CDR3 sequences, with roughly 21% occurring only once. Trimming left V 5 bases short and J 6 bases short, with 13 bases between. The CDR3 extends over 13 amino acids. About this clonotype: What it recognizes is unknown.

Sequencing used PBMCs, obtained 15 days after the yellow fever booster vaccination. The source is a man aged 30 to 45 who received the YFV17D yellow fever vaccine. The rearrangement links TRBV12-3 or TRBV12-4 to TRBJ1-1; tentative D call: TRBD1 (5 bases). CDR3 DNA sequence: TGTGCCAGCAGTCCCCGGGACTGGTCTGAAGCTTTCTTT. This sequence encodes CASSPRDWSEAFF.